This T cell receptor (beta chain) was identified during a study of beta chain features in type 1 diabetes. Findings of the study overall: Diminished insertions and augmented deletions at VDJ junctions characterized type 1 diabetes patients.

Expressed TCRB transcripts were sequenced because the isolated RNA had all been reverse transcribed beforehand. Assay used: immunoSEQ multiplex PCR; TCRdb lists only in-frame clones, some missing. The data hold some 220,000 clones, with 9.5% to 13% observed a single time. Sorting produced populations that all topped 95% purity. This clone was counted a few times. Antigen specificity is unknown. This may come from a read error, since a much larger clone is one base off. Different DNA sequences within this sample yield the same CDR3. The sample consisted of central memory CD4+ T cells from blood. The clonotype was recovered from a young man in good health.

For the CDR3, the DNA is TGTGCCTGGAGTGTAGGGGGAGCGGGCCATTACAATGAGCAGTTCTTC. This encodes CAWSVGGAGHYNEQFF. The V call is TRBV30, the J call TRBJ2-1; D could derive from TRBD1 or TRBD2 (6 bases each). The CDR3 is 16 residues long. Trimming left V 0 bases short and J 4 bases short, with 16 bases between. Germline CDR1 reads GTSNPN; CDR2 reads SVGIG (reference sequence).